Shown below are 3 T cell receptor beta chains from a single sample sequenced in a study of regulatory T cells in long-lasting Graves disease. Time point meaning: newly diagnosed GD, antithyroid drugs for less than 3 months. From PBMCs, RNA was extracted and then used to make the TCR library. Researchers made TCR beta libraries by using iRepertoire HTBI primers and running Arm-PCR on CDR3 regions. From the multiplex PCR reads, TCRdb called clonotypes with MiXCR, one entry per CDR3 protein. The sample holds hundreds of thousands of distinct CDR3 sequences, less than 15% seen once. These records were also assigned to another study, of T cells in Graves' hyperthyroidism and ophthalmopathy.

Here the sequenced sample was peripheral blood mononuclear cells (PBMCs), taken at new diagnosis, from a patient treated with antithyroid drugs. The receptors shown here come from a man aged 25 to 45 with Graves disease.

This sequence joins TRBV30 and TRBJ2-1; 8 bases align to TRBD2. This CDR3 region has 12 residues. CDR1 is GTSNPN, CDR2 SVGIG, per germline (reference sequence). Unmatched junction bases numbered 11, after V lost 5 bases and J lost 14 bases. CDR3 bases: TGTGCCTGGGCTTTAGGAGGCGGGAGGAAGTTCTTC. Its translation is CAWALGGGRKFF.

The gene calls are TRBV5-6 and TRBJ2-3; D may be TRBD2 (5 bases). The germline CDR1 and CDR2 sequences are SGHDT and YYEEEE. With 4 bases removed from V and 0 bases from J, the gap between germline ends came to 15 bases. This CDR3 is built from 16 residues. CDR3 sequence reads: CASSILSRTSTDTQYF. CDR3 nucleotide sequence: TGTGCCAGCAGCATATTGAGCCGGACTAGCACAGATACGCAGTATTTT. The complete variable domain, with remaining parts taken from reference TRBV5-6 and TRBJ2-3, reads DAGVTQSPTHLIKTRGQQVTLRCSPKSGHDTVSWYQQALGQGPQFIFQYYEEEERQRGNFPDRFSGHQFPNYSSELNVNALLLGDSALYLCASSILSRTSTDTQYFGPGTRLTVL.

This clonotype was recorded a few times. A much larger clone differs by one base, so this may be a read error. The chain uses TRBV15 and TRBJ2-2; 8 bases map to TRBD2. Germline CDR1 and CDR2: LNHNV and YYDKDF (reference sequence). The CDR3 is made up of 14 amino acids. In DNA form, the CDR3 reads TGTGCCACCAGCGTGAAGCGGGAGCCCGGGGAGCTGGTTTTT. Its translation: CATSVKREPGELVF. Full variable domain (missing parts from reference TRBV15 and TRBJ2-2): DAMVIQNPRYQVTQFGKPVTLSCSQTLNHNVMYWYQQKSSQAPKLLFHYYDKDFNNEADTPDNFQSRRPNTSFCFLDIRSPGLGDTAMYLCATSVKREPGELVFGEGSRLTVL.